This entry features one T cell receptor beta chain sequence. No antigen is known for it. Germline CDR1 and CDR2: MNHEY and SMNVEV (reference sequence). Deletions cut 4 bases from V and 2 bases from J, with 10 bases between. The CDR3 sequence is 14 residues long. This record comes from a study of cytomegalovirus exposure and HLA in healthy donors. Study-wide findings and caveats: While the bulk of TCR sequences proved rare, some public TCRs turned up in many donors. Solely CMV serostatus was available to characterize immune exposure. In vitro, a few CMV-associated chains proved specific for CMV antigens. Highly shared variants forming one cluster were likely a sequencing artifact.

The study ran its PCR with 60 Vbeta and 13 Jbeta primers. Repertoires were generated with immunoSEQ multiplex PCR, while TCRdb's copy carries only in-frame clones and drops some. The sample contains under 200,000 clones, around 67% of which appear only once. This chain uses TRBV27 with TRBJ2-3, with D possibly matching TRBD1 (6 bases). Material for sequencing was PBMCs. This TCR was sampled from a woman between 18 and 30 years old in good health and CMV-seropositive. CDR3 residues: CASSYTGFTDTQYF. The CDR3 nucleotides read TGTGCCAGCAGTTACACAGGGTTCACAGATACGCAGTATTTT.